These T cell receptor beta chains were read from a single sample in a study of cytomegalovirus exposure and HLA in healthy donors. The data were produced by immunoSEQ multiplex PCR, yet TCRdb's version contains in-frame clones alone and is incomplete. The sample lists over 110,000 clones; 70% to 75% were seen once. Specimen: PBMCs. These receptors were taken from a woman aged 40 to 50 in good health and CMV-seronegative. Both conserved end residues are part of each CDR3. A D gene is named only where the DNA matches it firmly. A row's size may be missing; if present it is once, few, many or a size class.

J gene	V gene	clone size	D gene	CDR3 DNA	CDR3 protein
TRBJ1-6	TRBV4-3	-	-	TGCGCCAGCAGCCAAGAGGGGCCGCGCGTGCGGTGGGATTCACCCCTCCACTTT	CASSQEGPRVRWDSPLHF
TRBJ2-2	TRBV6-6	-	-	TGTGCCAGCAGTTACTCGAGGGCGATCGTGCCCGGGGAGCTGTTTTTT	CASSYSRAIVPGELFF
TRBJ2-1	TRBV25-1	-	TRBD2	TGTGCCAGCAGTGAATACGCGGGGGGGCCTTACAATGAGCAGTTCTTC	CASSEYAGGPYNEQFF
TRBJ2-2	TRBV6-1	-	TRBD1	TGTGCCAGCAGTAGGACAGGTCTTTTTGCCGGGGAGCTGTTTTTT	CASSRTGLFAGELFF
TRBJ1-4	TRBV6-1	few	-	TGTGCCAGCAAACCGGGTAATGAAAAACTGTTTTTT	CASKPGNEKLFF
TRBJ1-2	TRBV4-1	-	-	TGCGCCAGCAGCCAAGATCGCGGGGGAGTCTATGGCTACACCTTC	CASSQDRGGVYGYTF
TRBJ1-6	TRBV5-1	-	-	TGCGCCAGCAGCCCGCGCGGGGAATCTAGCTCTAGGAGTTCACCTCTCCACTTT	CASSPRGESSSRSSPLHF
TRBJ1-2	TRBV7-6	-	TRBD1	TGTGCCAGCAGCTTAGATCGGAAGACAGGGGGTTACACCTTC	CASSLDRKTGGYTF
TRBJ2-3	TRBV5-1	once	-	TGCGCCAGCCGTAAACTAGCTGTATCGACAGATACGCAGTATTTT	CASRKLAVSTDTQYF
TRBJ1-2	TRBV5-1	-	TRBD1	TGCGCCAGCAGATTACTTTTGGGACAGGGCCCTCACTATGGCTACACCTTC	CASRLLLGQGPHYGYTF
TRBJ2-6	TRBV29-1	few	TRBD2	TGCAGCGTATCACCGGGACTAGCGTCTGGGGCCAACGTCCTGACTTTC	CSVSPGLASGANVLTF
TRBJ1-1	TRBV4-1	-	-	TGCGCCAGTTCGGTTGGGGCAGTGCCGACTGAAGCTTTCTTT	CASSVGAVPTEAFF
TRBJ2-3	TRBV29-1	-	TRBD1	TGCAGCGTCAACAGGGGGAGAGGGAGCACAGATACGCAGTATTTT	CSVNRGRGSTDTQYF
TRBJ2-3	TRBV5-1	-	-	TGCGCCAGCAGCTCGGGGACTAGCACAGATACGCAGTATTTT	CASSSGTSTDTQYF
TRBJ2-7	TRBV19	-	TRBD1	TGTGCCAGTAGTACGGACAGGGGTTCCTACGAGCAGTACTTC	CASSTDRGSYEQYF
TRBJ2-3	TRBV7-9	-	TRBD2	TGTGCCAGCAGCTACCCGACTAGCGGGGGGGTAGATACGCAGTATTTT	CASSYPTSGGVDTQYF
TRBJ1-2	TRBV6-5	few	-	TGTGCCAGCAGGGACAGCTATGGCTACACCTTC	CASRDSYGYTF
TRBJ1-5	TRBV6-5	-	-	TGTGCCAGCAGACCTCAGGGGATCCGCCATCAGCCCCAGCATTTT	CASRPQGIRHQPQHF
TRBJ2-5	TRBV18	-	TRBD1	TGTGCCAGCTCACCCTACCCGGGACAGGGTGATGAGACCCAGTACTTC	CASSPYPGQGDETQYF
TRBJ2-5	TRBV2	-	TRBD1	TGTGCCAGCAGTGAAAGGGGGCCGGAGACCCAGTACTTC	CASSERGPETQYF
TRBJ1-2	TRBV2	-	TRBD1	TGTGCCGCCACCGGGACAGGGTCTGGCTACACCTTC	CAATGTGSGYTF
TRBJ1-2	TRBV7-6	once	TRBD1	TGTGCCAGCAGCTTAGCCCCGGACAGGGCAGACTATGGCTACACCTTC	CASSLAPDRADYGYTF
TRBJ1-2	TRBV4-2	-	TRBD1	TGTGCCAGCAGCCCGGACCGACAGGGAGGCAACTATGGCTACACCTTC	CASSPDRQGGNYGYTF
TRBJ1-1	TRBV9	once	TRBD1	TGTGCCAGCAGCGCAGGGACAGGCAACACTGAAGCTTTCTTT	CASSAGTGNTEAFF
TRBJ1-1	TRBV19	-	-	TGTGCCACTTCGGACACTTTGAACACTGAAGCTTTCTTT	CATSDTLNTEAFF